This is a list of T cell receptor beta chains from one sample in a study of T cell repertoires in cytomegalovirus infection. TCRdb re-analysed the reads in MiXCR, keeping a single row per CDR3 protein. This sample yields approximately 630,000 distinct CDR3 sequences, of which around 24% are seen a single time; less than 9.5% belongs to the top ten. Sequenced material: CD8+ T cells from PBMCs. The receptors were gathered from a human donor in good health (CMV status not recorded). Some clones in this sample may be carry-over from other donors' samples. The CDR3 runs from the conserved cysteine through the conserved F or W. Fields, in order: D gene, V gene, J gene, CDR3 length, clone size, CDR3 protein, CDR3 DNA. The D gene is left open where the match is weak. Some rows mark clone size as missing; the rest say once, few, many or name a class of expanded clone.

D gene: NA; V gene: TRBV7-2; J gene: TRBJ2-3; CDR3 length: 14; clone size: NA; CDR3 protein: CASSLAGLADTQYF; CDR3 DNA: TGTGCCAGCAGCTTAGCAGGGCTCGCAGATACGCAGTATTTT
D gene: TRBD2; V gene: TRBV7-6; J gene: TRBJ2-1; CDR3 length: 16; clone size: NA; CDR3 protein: CASSLLGGGAHNEQFF; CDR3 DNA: TGTGCCAGCAGCTTACTCGGCGGGGGGGCTCACAATGAGCAGTTCTTC
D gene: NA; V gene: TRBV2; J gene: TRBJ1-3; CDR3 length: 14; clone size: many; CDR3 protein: CASSEPKSGNTIYF; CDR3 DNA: TGTGCCAGCAGTGAACCCAAGTCTGGAAACACCATATATTTT
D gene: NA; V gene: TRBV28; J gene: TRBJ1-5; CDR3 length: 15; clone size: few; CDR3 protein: CASSLVDYGNQPQHF; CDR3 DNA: TGTGCCAGCAGTTTAGTCGACTACGGCAATCAGCCCCAGCATTTT
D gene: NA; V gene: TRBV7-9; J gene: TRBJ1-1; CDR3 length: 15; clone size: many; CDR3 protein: CASSPRGQQNTEAFF; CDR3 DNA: TGTGCCAGCAGCCCAAGAGGACAGCAGAACACTGAAGCTTTCTTT
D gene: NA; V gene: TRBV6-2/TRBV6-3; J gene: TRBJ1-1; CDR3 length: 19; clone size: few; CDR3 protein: CASSYSTADGPLGNTEAFF; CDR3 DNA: TGTGCCAGCAGTTACTCGACGGCCGACGGGCCTCTGGGAAACACTGAAGCTTTCTTT
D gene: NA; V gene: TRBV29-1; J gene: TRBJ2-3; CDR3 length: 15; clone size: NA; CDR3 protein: CSVDLGRQELDTQYF; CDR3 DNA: TGCAGCGTTGACCTCGGACGGCAAGAACTAGATACGCAGTATTTT
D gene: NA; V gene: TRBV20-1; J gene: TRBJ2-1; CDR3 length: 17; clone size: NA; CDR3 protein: CSARDLLGGSSYNEQFF; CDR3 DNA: TGCAGTGCTAGAGATTTGTTAGGGGGAAGCTCCTACAATGAGCAGTTCTTC
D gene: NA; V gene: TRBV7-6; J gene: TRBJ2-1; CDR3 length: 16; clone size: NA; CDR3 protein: CASSLGVGVRDNEQFF; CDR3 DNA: TGTGCCAGCAGCTTAGGAGTGGGGGTGAGAGACAATGAGCAGTTCTTC
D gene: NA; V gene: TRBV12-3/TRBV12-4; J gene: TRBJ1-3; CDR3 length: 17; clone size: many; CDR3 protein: CASSFLDETAFGNTIYF; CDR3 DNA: TGTGCCAGCAGTTTCCTAGATGAGACAGCCTTTGGAAACACCATATATTTT
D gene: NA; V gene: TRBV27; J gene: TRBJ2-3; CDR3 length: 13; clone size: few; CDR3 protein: CASTSAWTDTQYF; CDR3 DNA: TGTGCCAGCACGTCCGCCTGGACAGATACGCAGTATTTT
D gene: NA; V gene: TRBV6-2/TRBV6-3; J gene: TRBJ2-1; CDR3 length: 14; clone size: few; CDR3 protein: CASSTTFSYNEQFF; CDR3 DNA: TGTGCCAGCAGTACTACCTTTTCCTACAATGAGCAGTTCTTC
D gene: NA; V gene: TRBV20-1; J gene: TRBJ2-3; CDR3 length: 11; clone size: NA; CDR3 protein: CSARVRGTQYF; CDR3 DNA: TGCAGTGCTAGAGTAAGGGGTACGCAGTATTTT
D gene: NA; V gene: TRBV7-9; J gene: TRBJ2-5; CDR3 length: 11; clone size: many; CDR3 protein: CAEGDQETQYF; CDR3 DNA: TGTGCAGAGGGAGACCAAGAGACCCAGTACTTC
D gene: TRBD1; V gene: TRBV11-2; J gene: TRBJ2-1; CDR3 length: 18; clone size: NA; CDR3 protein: CASSLDYRRTGDYNEQFF; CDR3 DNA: TGTGCCAGCAGCTTAGATTACCGTAGGACAGGGGACTACAATGAGCAGTTCTTC
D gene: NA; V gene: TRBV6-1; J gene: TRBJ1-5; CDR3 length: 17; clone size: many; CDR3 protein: CASSDWTPGWGRGPQHF; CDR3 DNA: TGTGCCAGCAGTGACTGGACGCCGGGCTGGGGGCGAGGGCCCCAGCATTTT
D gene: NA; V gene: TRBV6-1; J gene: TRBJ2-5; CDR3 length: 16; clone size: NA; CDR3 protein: CASSSPRGREWETQYF; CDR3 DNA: TGTGCCAGCAGCTCTCCCAGGGGCCGAGAGTGGGAGACCCAGTACTTC
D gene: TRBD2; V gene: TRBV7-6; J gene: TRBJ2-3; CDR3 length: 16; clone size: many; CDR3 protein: CASSLLAAARTDTQYF; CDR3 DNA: TGTGCCAGCAGCTTACTAGCGGCGGCCCGCACAGATACGCAGTATTTT
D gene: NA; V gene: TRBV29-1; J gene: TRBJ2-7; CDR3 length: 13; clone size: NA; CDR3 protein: CSVLSGSDYEQYF; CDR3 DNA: TGCAGCGTCCTAAGCGGATCAGACTACGAGCAGTACTTC
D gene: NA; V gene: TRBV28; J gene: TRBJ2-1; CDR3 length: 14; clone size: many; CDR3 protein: CATGADSSYNEQFF; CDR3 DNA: TGTGCCACGGGGGCGGATTCCTCCTACAATGAGCAGTTCTTC
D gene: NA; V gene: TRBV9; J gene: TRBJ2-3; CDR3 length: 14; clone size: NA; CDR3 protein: CASSQGPSTDTQYF; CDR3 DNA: TGTGCCAGCAGCCAGGGACCCAGCACAGATACGCAGTATTTT
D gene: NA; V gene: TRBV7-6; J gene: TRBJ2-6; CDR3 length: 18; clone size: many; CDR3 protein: CASSTLGGPLSGANVLTF; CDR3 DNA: TGTGCCAGCAGCACCCTGGGGGGGCCCCTCTCTGGGGCCAACGTCCTGACTTTC
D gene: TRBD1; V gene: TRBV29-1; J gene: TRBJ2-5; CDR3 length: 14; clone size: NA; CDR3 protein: CSGEEFGQGETQYF; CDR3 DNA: TGCAGCGGTGAAGAATTTGGACAGGGGGAGACCCAGTACTTC
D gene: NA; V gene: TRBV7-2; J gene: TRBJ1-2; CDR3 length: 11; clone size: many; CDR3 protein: CASPLGRSYTF; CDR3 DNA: TGTGCCAGCCCCCTAGGGCGTAGCTACACCTTC
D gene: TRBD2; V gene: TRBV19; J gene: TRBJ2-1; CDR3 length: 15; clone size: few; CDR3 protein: CASSIVAGGQSEQFF; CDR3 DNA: TGTGCCAGTAGTATCGTTGCGGGGGGGCAGAGTGAGCAGTTCTTC
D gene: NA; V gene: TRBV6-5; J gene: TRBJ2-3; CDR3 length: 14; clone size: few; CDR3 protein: CASSYSGPRDTQYF; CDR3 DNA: TGTGCCAGCAGTTACTCGGGCCCGAGAGATACGCAGTATTTT
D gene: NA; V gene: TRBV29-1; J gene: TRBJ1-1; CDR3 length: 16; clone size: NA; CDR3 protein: CSVGWGVVTRGAEAFF; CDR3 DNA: TGCAGCGTTGGTTGGGGTGTGGTGACACGGGGGGCCGAAGCTTTCTTT
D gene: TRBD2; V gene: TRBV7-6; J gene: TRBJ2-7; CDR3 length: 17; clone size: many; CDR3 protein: CASTLTSGGYDSYEQYF; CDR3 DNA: TGTGCCAGCACCCTGACTAGCGGGGGCTACGATTCCTACGAGCAGTACTTC
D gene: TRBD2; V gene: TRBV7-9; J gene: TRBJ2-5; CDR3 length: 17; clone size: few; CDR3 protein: CASSSSLLAGDQETQYF; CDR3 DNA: TGTGCCAGCAGCTCAAGTTTGCTAGCGGGCGACCAAGAGACCCAGTACTTC
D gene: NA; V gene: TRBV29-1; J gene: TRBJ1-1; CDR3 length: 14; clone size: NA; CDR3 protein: CSVDGRDGNTEAFF; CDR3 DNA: TGCAGCGTTGACGGACGGGATGGGAACACTGAAGCTTTCTTT
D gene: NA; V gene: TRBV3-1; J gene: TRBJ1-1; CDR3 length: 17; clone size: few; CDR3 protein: CASSQDFPGVPGTEAFF; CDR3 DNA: TGTGCCAGCAGCCAAGATTTTCCGGGAGTGCCGGGGACTGAAGCTTTCTTT
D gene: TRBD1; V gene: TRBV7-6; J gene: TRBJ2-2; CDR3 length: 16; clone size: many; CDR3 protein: CASSLVGTGNTGELFF; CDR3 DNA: TGTGCCAGCAGCTTAGTTGGGACAGGGAACACCGGGGAGCTGTTTTTT
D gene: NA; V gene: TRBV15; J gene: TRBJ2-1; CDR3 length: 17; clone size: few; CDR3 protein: CATSRDGRALTYNEQFF; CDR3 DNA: TGTGCCACCAGCAGAGATGGCAGGGCCCTTACCTACAATGAGCAGTTCTTC
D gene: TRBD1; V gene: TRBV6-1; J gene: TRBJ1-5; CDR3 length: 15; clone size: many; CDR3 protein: CASSETGQLNQPQHF; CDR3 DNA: TGTGCCAGCAGTGAAACGGGACAGCTAAATCAGCCCCAGCATTTT
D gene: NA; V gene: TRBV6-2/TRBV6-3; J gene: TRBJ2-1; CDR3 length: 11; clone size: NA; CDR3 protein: CAIQGRTEQFF; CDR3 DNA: TGTGCCATCCAAGGAAGAACTGAGCAGTTCTTC